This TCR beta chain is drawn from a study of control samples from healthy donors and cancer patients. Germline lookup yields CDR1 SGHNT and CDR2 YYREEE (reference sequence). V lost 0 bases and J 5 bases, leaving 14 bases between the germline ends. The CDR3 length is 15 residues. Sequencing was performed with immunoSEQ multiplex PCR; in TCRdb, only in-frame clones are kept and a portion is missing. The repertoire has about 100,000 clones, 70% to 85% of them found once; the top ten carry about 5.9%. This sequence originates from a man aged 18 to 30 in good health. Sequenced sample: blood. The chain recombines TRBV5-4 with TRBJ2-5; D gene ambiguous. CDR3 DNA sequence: TGTGCCAGCAGCTTGGGGGCGGCATCTGAGGAGACCCAGTACTTC. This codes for CASSLGAASEETQYF. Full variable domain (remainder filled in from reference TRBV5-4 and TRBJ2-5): ETGVTQSPTHLIKTRGQQVTLRCSSQSGHNTVSWYQQALGQGPQFIFQYYREEENGRGNFPPRFSGLQFPNYSSELNVNALELDDSALYLCASSLGAASEETQYFGPGTRLLVL.